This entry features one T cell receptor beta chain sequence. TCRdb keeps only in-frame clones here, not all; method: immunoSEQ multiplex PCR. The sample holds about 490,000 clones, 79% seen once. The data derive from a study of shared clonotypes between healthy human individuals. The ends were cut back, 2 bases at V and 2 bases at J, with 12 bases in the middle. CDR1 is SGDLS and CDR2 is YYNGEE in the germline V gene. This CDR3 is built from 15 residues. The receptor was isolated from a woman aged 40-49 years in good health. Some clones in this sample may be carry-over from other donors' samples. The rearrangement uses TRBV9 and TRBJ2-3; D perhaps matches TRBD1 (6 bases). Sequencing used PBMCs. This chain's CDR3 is CASSVTRTATDTQYF. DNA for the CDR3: TGTGCCAGCAGCGTCACTAGGACAGCCACAGATACGCAGTATTTT.